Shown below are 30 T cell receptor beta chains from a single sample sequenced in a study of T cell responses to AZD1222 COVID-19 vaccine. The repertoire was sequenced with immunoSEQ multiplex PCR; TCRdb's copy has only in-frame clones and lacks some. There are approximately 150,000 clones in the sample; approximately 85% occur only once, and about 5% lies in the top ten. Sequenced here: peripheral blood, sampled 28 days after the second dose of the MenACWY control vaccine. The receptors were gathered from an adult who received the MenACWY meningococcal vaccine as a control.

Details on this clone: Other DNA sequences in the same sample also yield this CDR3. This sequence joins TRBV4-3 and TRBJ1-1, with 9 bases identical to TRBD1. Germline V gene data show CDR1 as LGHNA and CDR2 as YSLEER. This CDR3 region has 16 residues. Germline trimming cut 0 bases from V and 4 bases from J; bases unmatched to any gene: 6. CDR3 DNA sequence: TGCGCCAGCAGCCAAGATCGAGGACAGGGGACCACTGAAGCTTTCTTT. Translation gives CASSQDRGQGTTEAFF.

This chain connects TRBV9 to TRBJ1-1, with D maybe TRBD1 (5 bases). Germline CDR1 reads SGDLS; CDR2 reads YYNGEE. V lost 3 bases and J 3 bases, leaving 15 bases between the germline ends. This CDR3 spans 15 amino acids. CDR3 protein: CASSAQPGSHTEAFF. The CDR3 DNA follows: TGTGCCAGCAGCGCTCAGCCAGGGTCGCACACTGAAGCTTTCTTT.

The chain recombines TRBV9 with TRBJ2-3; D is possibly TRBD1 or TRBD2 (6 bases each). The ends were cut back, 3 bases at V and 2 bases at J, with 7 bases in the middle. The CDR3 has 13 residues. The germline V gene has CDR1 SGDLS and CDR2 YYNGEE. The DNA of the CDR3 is TGTGCCAGCAGCGGGGGGGCCACAGATACGCAGTATTTT. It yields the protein CASSGGATDTQYF.

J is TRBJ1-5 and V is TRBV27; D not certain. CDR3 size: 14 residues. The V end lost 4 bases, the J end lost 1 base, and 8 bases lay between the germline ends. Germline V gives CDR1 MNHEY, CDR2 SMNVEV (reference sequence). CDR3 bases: TGTGCCAGCAGTTCTAGGGAGAGCAATCAGCCCCAGCATTTT. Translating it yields CASSSRESNQPQHF.

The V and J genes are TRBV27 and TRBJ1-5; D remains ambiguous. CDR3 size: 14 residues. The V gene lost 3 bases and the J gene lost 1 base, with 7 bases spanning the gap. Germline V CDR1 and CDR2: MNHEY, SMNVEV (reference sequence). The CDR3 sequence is CASSLRPSNQPQHF. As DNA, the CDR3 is TGTGCCAGCAGTTTGCGACCCAGCAATCAGCCCCAGCATTTT.

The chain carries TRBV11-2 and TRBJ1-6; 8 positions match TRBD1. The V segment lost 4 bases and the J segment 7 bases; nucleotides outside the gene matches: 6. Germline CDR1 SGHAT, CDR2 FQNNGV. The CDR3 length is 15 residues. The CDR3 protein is CASSSRGPGNSPLHF. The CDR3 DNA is TGTGCCAGCAGCTCCAGGGGGCCGGGCAATTCACCCCTCCACTTT.

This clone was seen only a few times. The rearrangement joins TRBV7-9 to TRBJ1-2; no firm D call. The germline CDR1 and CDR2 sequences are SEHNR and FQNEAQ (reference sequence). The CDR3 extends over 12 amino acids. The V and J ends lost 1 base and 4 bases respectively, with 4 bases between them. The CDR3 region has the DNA TGTGCCAGCAGCTTAGTGGTCTATGGCTACACCTTC. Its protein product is CASSLVVYGYTF. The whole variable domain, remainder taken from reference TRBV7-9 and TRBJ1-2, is DTGVSQNPRHKITKRGQNVTFRCDPISEHNRLYWYRQTLGQGPEFLTYFQNEAQLEKSRLLSDRFSAERPKGSFSTLEIQRTEQGDSAMYLCASSLVVYGYTFGSGTRLTVV.

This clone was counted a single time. CDR3 coding DNA: TGCGCCAGCAGCGTGAACGGCCGGTCCTATAATTCACCCCTCCACTTT. Its protein is CASSVNGRSYNSPLHF. The chain employs TRBV5-1 and TRBJ1-6; no clear D. Germline V gene sequence: CDR1 SGHRS, CDR2 YFSETQ. This CDR3 is 16 amino acids long. Trimming took 4 bases from V and 1 from J, leaving 12 bases between them.

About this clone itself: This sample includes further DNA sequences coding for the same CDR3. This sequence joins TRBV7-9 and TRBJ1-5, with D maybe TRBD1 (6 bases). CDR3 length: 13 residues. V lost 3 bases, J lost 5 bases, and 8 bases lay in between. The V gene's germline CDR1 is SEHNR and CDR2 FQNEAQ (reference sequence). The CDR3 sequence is CASSLDRYQPQHF. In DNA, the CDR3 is TGTGCCAGCAGCTTGGACAGATATCAGCCCCAGCATTTT.

The CDR3 sequence: CASSPSALAGGLYEQYF. The CDR3 nucleotides are TGTGCCAGCAGCCCCAGTGCGCTAGCGGGGGGGCTCTACGAGCAGTACTTC. The chain carries TRBV4-2 and TRBJ2-7; TRBD2 matches at 12 bases. The junction had 10 bases not matched to a gene; V was cut back by 4 bases and J by 3 bases. CDR3 length: 17 residues. Germline V CDR1 and CDR2: LGHNA, YNFKEQ.

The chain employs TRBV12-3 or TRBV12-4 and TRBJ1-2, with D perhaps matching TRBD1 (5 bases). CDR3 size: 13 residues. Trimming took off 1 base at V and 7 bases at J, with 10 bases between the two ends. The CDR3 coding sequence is TGTGCCAGCAGTTTAGTGCGGGGCGGTGGCTACACCTTC. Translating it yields CASSLVRGGGYTF.

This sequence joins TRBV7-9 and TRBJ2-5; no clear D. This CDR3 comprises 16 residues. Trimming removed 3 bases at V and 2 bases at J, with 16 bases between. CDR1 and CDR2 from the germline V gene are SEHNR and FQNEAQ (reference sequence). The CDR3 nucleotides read TGTGCCAGCAGCTTGGACGGATCTATAGGGCAAGAGACCCAGTACTTC. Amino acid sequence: CASSLDGSIGQETQYF.

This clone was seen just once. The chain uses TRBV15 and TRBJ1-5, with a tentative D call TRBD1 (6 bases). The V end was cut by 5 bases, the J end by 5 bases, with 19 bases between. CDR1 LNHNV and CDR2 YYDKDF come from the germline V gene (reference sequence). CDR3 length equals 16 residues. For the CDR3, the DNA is TGTGCCACCAGCCTGCGAGGGGGAGCGTATTATCAGCCCCAGCATTTT. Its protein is CATSLRGGAYYQPQHF.

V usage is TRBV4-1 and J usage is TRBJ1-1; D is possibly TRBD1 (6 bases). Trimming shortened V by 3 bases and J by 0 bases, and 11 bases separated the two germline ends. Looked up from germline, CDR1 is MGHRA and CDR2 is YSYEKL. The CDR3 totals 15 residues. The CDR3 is CASSQRQAMNTEAFF. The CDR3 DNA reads TGCGCCAGCAGCCAGAGACAGGCTATGAACACTGAAGCTTTCTTT.

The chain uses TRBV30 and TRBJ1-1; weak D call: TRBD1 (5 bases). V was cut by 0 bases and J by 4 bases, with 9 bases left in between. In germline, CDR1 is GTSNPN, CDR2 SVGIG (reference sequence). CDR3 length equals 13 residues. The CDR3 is CAWSVGGSTEAFF. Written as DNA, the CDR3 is TGTGCCTGGAGTGTTGGGGGGTCCACTGAAGCTTTCTTT.

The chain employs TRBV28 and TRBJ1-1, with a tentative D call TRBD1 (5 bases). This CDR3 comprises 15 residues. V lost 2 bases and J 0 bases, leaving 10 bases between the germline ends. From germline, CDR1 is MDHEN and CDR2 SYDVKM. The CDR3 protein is CASSLNGALNTEAFF. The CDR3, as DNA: TGTGCCAGCAGTTTAAACGGGGCCCTGAACACTGAAGCTTTCTTT. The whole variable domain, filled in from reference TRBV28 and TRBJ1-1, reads DVKVTQSSRYLVKRTGEKVFLECVQDMDHENMFWYRQDPGLGLRLIYFSYDVKMKEKGDIPEGYSVSREKKERFSLILESASTNQTSMYLCASSLNGALNTEAFFGQGTRLTVV.

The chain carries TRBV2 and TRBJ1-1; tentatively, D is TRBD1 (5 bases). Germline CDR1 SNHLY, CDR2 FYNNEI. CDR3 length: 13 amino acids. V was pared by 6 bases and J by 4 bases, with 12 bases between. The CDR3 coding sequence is TGTGCCAGCAGGGGAGACGGGGGCACTGAAGCTTTCTTT. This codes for CASRGDGGTEAFF.

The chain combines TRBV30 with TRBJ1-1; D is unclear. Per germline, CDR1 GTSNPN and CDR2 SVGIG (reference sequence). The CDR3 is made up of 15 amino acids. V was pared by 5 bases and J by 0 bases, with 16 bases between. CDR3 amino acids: CAWGVGRMMNTEAFF. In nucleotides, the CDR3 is TGTGCCTGGGGCGTTGGCAGGATGATGAACACTGAAGCTTTCTTT.

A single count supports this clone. The CDR3 here is CASSLLGVETQYF. The CDR3 DNA follows: TGTGCCAGCAGTTTACTGGGGGTAGAGACCCAGTACTTC. The chain is built from TRBV28 and TRBJ2-5; D may match TRBD1 or TRBD2 (5 bases each). In germline, CDR1 is MDHEN, CDR2 SYDVKM. This CDR3 region has 13 residues. Deletions cut 2 bases from V and 4 bases from J, with 8 bases between.

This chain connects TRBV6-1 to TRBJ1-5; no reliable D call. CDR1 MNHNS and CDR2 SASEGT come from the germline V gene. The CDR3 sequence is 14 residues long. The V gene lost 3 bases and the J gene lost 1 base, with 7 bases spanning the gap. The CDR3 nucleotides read TGTGCCAGCAGTGATCTTCCGAGCAATCAGCCCCAGCATTTT. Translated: CASSDLPSNQPQHF.

The CDR3 DNA sequence: TGCGCCAGCAGTCCGGGACAATATAATTCACCCCTCCACTTT. This sequence encodes CASSPGQYNSPLHF. The rearrangement links TRBV4-3 to TRBJ1-6; perhaps TRBD1 as D (6 bases). The ends were cut back, 6 bases at V and 4 bases at J, with 10 bases in the middle. Germline V gene sequence: CDR1 LGHNA, CDR2 YSLEER. This CDR3 comprises 14 residues.

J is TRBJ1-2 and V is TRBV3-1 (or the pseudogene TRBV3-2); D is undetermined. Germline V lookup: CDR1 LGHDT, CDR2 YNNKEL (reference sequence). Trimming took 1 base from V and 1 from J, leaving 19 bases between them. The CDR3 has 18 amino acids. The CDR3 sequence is CASSQAPGPKFINYGYTF. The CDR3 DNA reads TGTGCCAGCAGCCAAGCTCCCGGACCGAAGTTTATTAACTATGGCTACACCTTC.

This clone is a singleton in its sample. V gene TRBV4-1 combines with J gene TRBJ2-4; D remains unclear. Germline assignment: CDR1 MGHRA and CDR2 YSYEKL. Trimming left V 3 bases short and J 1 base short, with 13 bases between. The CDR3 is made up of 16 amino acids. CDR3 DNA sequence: TGCGCCAGCAGCCAGGACCCGTCGACGGCCAAAAACATTCAGTACTTC. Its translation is CASSQDPSTAKNIQYF.

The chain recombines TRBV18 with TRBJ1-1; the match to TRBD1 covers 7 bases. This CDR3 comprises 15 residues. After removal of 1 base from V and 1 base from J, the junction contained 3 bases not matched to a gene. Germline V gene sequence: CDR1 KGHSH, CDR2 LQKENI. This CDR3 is CASSPLGQANTEAFF. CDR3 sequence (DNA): TGTGCCAGCTCACCACTAGGACAGGCGAACACTGAAGCTTTCTTT.

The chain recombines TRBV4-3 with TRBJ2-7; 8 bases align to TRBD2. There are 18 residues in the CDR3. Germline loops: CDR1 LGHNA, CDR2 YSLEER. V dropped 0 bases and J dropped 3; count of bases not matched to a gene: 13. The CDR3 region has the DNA TGCGCCAGCAGCCAAGAGTTAATCGGGAGGGTCGCCTTCTACGAGCAGTACTTC. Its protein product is CASSQELIGRVAFYEQYF.

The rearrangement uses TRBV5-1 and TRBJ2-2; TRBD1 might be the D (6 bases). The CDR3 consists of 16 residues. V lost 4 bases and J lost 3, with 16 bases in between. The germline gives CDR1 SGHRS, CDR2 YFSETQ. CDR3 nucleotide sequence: TGCGCCAGCAGCCCCACAGGGTTAGGGCACACCGGGGAGCTGTTTTTT. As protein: CASSPTGLGHTGELFF. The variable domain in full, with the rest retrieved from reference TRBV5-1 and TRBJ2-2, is KAGVTQTPRYLIKTRGQQVTLSCSPISGHRSVSWYQQTPGQGLQFLFEYFSETQRNKGNFPGRFSGRQFSNSRSEMNVSTLELGDSALYLCASSPTGLGHTGELFFGEGSRLTVL.

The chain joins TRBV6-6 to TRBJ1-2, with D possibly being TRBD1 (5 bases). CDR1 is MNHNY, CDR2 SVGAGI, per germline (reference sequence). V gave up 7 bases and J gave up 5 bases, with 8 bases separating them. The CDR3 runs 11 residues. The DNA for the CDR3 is TGTGCCAGCAACGGGGGTTATGGCTACACCTTC. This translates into CASNGGYGYTF.

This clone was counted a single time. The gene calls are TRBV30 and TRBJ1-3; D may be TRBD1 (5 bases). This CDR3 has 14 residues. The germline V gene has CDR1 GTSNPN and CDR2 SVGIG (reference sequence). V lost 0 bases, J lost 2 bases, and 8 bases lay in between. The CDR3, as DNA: TGTGCCTGGAGTGTACTGACAGCTGGAAACACCATATATTTT. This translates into CAWSVLTAGNTIYF. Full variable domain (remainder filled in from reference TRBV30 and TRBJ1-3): SQTIHQWPATLVQPVGSPLSLECTVEGTSNPNLYWYRQAAGRGLQLLFYSVGIGQISSEVPQNLSASRPQDRQFILSSKKLLLSDSGFYLCAWSVLTAGNTIYFGEGSWLTVV.

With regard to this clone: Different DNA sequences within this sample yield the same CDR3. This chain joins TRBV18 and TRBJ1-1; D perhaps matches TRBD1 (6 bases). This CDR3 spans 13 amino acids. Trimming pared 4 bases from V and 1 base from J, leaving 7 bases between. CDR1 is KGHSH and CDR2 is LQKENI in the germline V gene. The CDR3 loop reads CASSLQGNTEAFF. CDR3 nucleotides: TGTGCCAGCTCACTACAGGGGAACACTGAAGCTTTCTTT.

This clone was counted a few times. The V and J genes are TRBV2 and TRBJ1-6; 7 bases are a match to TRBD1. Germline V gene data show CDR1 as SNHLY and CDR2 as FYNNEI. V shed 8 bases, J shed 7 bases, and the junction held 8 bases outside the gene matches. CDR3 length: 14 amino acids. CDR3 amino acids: CASSLGQVNSPLHF. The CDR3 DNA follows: TGTGCCAGCTCCCTAGGACAGGTCAATTCACCCCTCCACTTT. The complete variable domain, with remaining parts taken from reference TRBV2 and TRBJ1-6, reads EPEVTQTPSHQVTQMGQEVILRCVPISNHLYFYWYRQILGQKVEFLVSFYNNEISEKSEIFDDQFSVERPDGSNFTLKIRSTKLEDSAMYFCASSLGQVNSPLHFGNGTRLTVT.